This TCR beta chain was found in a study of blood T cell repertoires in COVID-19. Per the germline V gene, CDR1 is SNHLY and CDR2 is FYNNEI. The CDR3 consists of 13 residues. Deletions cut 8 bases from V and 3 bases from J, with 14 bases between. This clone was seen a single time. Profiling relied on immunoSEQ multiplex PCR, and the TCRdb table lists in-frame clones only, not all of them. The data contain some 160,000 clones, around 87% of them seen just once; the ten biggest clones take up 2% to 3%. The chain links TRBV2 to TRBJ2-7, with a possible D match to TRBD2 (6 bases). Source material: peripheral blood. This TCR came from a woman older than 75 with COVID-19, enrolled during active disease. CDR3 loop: CASGGSGYYEQYF. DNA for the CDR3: TGTGCCAGCGGAGGGTCAGGGTACTACGAGCAGTACTTC.